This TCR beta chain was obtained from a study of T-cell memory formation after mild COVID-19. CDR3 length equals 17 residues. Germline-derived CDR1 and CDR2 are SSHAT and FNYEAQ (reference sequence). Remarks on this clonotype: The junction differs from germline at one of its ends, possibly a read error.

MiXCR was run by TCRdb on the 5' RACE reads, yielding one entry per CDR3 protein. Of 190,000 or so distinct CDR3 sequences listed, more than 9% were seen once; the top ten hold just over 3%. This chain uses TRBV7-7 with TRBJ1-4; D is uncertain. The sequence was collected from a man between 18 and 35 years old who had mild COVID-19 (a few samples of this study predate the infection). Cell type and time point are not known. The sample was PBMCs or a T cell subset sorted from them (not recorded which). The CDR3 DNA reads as TGTGCTAGCAGCTCCCGCGATCCGGACGAAGGAAATGAAAAACTGTTTTTT. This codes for CASSSRDPDEGNEKLFF.